Listed below are T cell receptor beta chains from one sample, sequenced in a study of cytomegalovirus exposure and HLA in healthy donors. Repertoires were generated with immunoSEQ multiplex PCR, while TCRdb's copy carries only in-frame clones and drops some. Among almost 95,000 clones listed, 69% were seen once. The specimen sequenced was PBMCs. Receptor source: a man aged 50 to 59 in good health and CMV-seronegative. Both conserved end residues are part of each CDR3. Each record gives: clone size, D gene, V gene, J gene, CDR3 protein, CDR3 DNA. A D gene is named only where the DNA matches it firmly. The listing skips clone size in some rows; elsewhere it reads once, few, many or a size class.

clone size: .; D gene: .; V gene: TRBV29-1; J gene: TRBJ2-2; CDR3 protein: CSVSGVSGELFF; CDR3 DNA: TGCAGCGTTTCGGGAGTGTCCGGGGAGCTGTTTTTT
clone size: .; D gene: .; V gene: TRBV30; J gene: TRBJ2-5; CDR3 protein: CAWTHGETQYF; CDR3 DNA: TGTGCCTGGACCCACGGGGAGACCCAGTACTTC
clone size: .; D gene: .; V gene: TRBV5-4; J gene: TRBJ2-1; CDR3 protein: CASSERRSYNEQFF; CDR3 DNA: TGTGCCAGCAGCGAGAGGAGATCCTACAATGAGCAGTTCTTC
clone size: few; D gene: .; V gene: TRBV5-6; J gene: TRBJ2-2; CDR3 protein: CASRLGLNTGELFF; CDR3 DNA: TGTGCCAGCAGACTAGGCCTGAACACCGGGGAGCTGTTTTTT
clone size: .; D gene: .; V gene: TRBV19; J gene: TRBJ2-1; CDR3 protein: CASSRGSAYNEQFF; CDR3 DNA: TGTGCCAGTAGTAGAGGGAGCGCCTACAATGAGCAGTTCTTC
clone size: .; D gene: .; V gene: TRBV9; J gene: TRBJ2-1; CDR3 protein: CASSEPPSGGYNEQFF; CDR3 DNA: TGTGCCAGCAGCGAACCACCGAGCGGTGGCTACAATGAGCAGTTCTTC
clone size: .; D gene: .; V gene: TRBV4-1; J gene: TRBJ1-2; CDR3 protein: CASSHPPTGRANYGYTF; CDR3 DNA: TGCGCCAGCAGCCATCCCCCTACGGGGAGGGCTAACTATGGCTACACCTTC
clone size: once; D gene: .; V gene: TRBV7-2; J gene: TRBJ2-2; CDR3 protein: CASSLPRGTGELFF; CDR3 DNA: TGTGCCAGCAGCTTACCACGGGGAACCGGGGAGCTGTTTTTT
clone size: .; D gene: TRBD1; V gene: TRBV19; J gene: TRBJ1-5; CDR3 protein: CASSNTGGGQPQHF; CDR3 DNA: TGTGCCAGTAGTAATACAGGGGGCGGTCAGCCCCAGCATTTT
clone size: few; D gene: .; V gene: TRBV5-8; J gene: TRBJ1-2; CDR3 protein: CASSLGGRPYGYTF; CDR3 DNA: TGTGCCAGCAGCTTGGGGGGGCGCCCATATGGCTACACCTTC
clone size: few; D gene: .; V gene: TRBV10-3; J gene: TRBJ2-3; CDR3 protein: CAISESGDTQYF; CDR3 DNA: TGTGCCATCAGTGAAAGCGGAGATACGCAGTATTTT
clone size: .; D gene: TRBD2; V gene: TRBV4-2; J gene: TRBJ2-7; CDR3 protein: CASSQGGGSYEQYF; CDR3 DNA: TGTGCCAGCAGCCAAGGCGGGGGGTCCTACGAGCAGTACTTC
clone size: .; D gene: .; V gene: TRBV7-2; J gene: TRBJ2-1; CDR3 protein: CASGGWLQFGEQFF; CDR3 DNA: TGTGCCAGCGGGGGGTGGCTACAGTTCGGTGAGCAGTTCTTC
clone size: .; D gene: .; V gene: TRBV7-9; J gene: TRBJ2-1; CDR3 protein: CASSLHYNEQFF; CDR3 DNA: TGTGCCAGCAGCTTACACTACAATGAGCAGTTCTTC
clone size: few; D gene: .; V gene: TRBV6-5; J gene: TRBJ2-1; CDR3 protein: CASSYLSYNEQFF; CDR3 DNA: TGTGCCAGCAGTTACCTCAGTTACAATGAGCAGTTCTTC
clone size: .; D gene: TRBD1; V gene: TRBV11-3; J gene: TRBJ2-2; CDR3 protein: CASSPRTGSTGELFF; CDR3 DNA: TGTGCCAGCAGCCCCCGGACAGGGTCCACCGGGGAGCTGTTTTTT